The present entry profiles one T cell receptor beta chain with its context. Its specificity is unknown. A deep-level run was used for the assay. Profiling relied on immunoSEQ multiplex PCR, and the TCRdb table lists in-frame clones only, not all of them. The sample consists of approximately 1.5 million clones, approximately 98.5% of them appearing once. The sample belongs to a study of shared clonotypes between healthy human individuals. Points from the study as a whole: The sharing of 4.5% to 5.5% of naive CD4 clonotypes was seen across several donors. Unshared clonotypes carried lower generation probabilities than those common to all four donors.

The origin of this receptor is a man younger than 40 in good health. The sequenced sample consisted of naive CD4+ T cells sorted from blood. Subset indicated: CD45RA+ positively selected.

The DNA for the CDR3 is TGTGCCAGCAGCTTATTTTCTAGCGGCGCAGATACGCAGTATTTT. It yields the protein CASSLFSSGADTQYF. This chain joins TRBV13 and TRBJ2-3, with TRBD2 matching over 7 bases. V gave up 2 bases and J gave up 4 bases; unmatched junction bases: 6. Germline CDR1 reads PRHDT; CDR2 reads FYEKMQ (reference sequence). CDR3 length equals 15 residues.